This T cell receptor (beta chain) originates from a study of blood T cell repertoires in COVID-19. Study-wide context: Sites in the United States, Italy and Spain provided acute and convalescent COVID-19 samples. Nucleic acid was either cDNA or gDNA, and it came from T cells, B-cell-depleted T cells, or PBMCs.

The germline CDR1 and CDR2 sequences are SGHTS and YDEGEE. The CDR3 is made up of 13 amino acids. The germline V and J ends were trimmed by 0 bases and 8 bases, with 11 bases remaining between them. Source study methods: Reference gene primer amplification gave estimated nucleated cell counts. Profiled with immunoSEQ multiplex PCR; TCRdb holds only in-frame clones, not every one. D and trimming come from the DNA, and the V and J calls and clone size come from that table. This table holds tens of thousands of clones, approximately 79% found once. The sequence was obtained from a man aged 65 to 85 with acute or convalescent COVID-19. The sequencing sample was made of peripheral blood. The chain combines TRBV5-8 with TRBJ1-2, with D unclear. In DNA form, the CDR3 reads TGTGCCAGCAGCTTGGTTTGGGCGACGGGCTACACCTTC. Residues: CASSLVWATGYTF.